The clone carrying this TCR beta chain has only a few counts. What it recognizes is unknown. Sorted cell numbers of about 20,000 to 1,000,000, with 10%, 30% or 50% RNA, served as input for naive CD8 libraries. The CDR3 runs to 15 residues. Germline CDR1 and CDR2: SGHRS and YFSETQ. The V end was cut by 4 bases, the J end by 5 bases, with 19 bases between. TCRdb reanalysed the PCR reads using MiXCR and keeps one entry per CDR3 protein. The top ten hold about 0.73% of the sample, which has approximately 320,000 distinct CDR3 sequences, about a quarter seen once. This sample is part of a study of molecular identifiers for immune sequencing clone quantification. General study points: A single cell's spiked Jurkat TCR RNA was reportedly detectable among about a million naive cells.

Specimen: naive CD8+ T cells from blood, with Jurkat cell RNA spiked in. Subset here: FACS-sorted CD8+CD4-CCR7+CD45RA+ naive T cells. This rearrangement joins TRBV5-1 to TRBJ2-7; tentative D call: TRBD2 (6 bases). The receptor was derived from a human donor in good health. Some libraries in this study had Jurkat cell RNA spiked in. In nucleotides, the CDR3 is TGCGCCAGCAGCAATCTTGGCGGAGGGCTGGACGAGCAGTACTTC. Protein sequence: CASSNLGGGLDEQYF.